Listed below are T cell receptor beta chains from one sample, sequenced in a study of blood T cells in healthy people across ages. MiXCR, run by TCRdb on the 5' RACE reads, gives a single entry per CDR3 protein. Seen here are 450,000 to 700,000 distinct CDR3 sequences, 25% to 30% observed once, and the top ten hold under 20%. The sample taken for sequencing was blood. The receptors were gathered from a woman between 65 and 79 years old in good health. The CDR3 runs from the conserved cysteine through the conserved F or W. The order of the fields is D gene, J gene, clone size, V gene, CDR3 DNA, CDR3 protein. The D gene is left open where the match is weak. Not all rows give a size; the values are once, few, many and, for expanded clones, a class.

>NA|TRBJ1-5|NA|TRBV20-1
TGCAGTGCTAGAGAAAGCCAGGGGTTCGGCAATCAGCCCCAGCATTTT
CSARESQGFGNQPQHF
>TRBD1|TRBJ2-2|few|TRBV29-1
TGCAGCGTGGACAGGGTTGGCGGGGAGCTGTTTTTT
CSVDRVGGELFF
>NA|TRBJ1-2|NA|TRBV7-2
TGTGCCAGCAGCTTTTGGGGGGGGGCGGTGGACTACACCTTC
CASSFWGGAVDYTF
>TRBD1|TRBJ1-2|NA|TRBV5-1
TGCGCCAGCAGCTTGGATCAGGGGGCTCGCTATGGCTACACCTTC
CASSLDQGARYGYTF
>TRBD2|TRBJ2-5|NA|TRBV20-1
TGCAGTGCCCAGAGCGGGACGTACCAAGAGACCCAGTACTTC
CSAQSGTYQETQYF
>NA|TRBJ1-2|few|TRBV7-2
TGTGCCAGCAGCTCCTTCAACTATGGCTACACCTTC
CASSSFNYGYTF
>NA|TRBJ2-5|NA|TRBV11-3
TGTGCCAGCAGCTTAATACAGGGCTTAATGCGGGAGACCCAGTACTTC
CASSLIQGLMRETQYF
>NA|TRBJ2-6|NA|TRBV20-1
TGCAGTGCTACAGCTGGGGCCAACGTCCTGACTTTC
CSATAGANVLTF
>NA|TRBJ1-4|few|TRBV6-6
TGTGCCAGCAGCCCTAACAGGGACACCCGGTGGGAAAAACTGTTTTTT
CASSPNRDTRWEKLFF
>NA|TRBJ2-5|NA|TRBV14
TGTGCCAGCAGCCAAGTCCCAGCAACCTCCGCGGAGACCCAGTACTTC
CASSQVPATSAETQYF